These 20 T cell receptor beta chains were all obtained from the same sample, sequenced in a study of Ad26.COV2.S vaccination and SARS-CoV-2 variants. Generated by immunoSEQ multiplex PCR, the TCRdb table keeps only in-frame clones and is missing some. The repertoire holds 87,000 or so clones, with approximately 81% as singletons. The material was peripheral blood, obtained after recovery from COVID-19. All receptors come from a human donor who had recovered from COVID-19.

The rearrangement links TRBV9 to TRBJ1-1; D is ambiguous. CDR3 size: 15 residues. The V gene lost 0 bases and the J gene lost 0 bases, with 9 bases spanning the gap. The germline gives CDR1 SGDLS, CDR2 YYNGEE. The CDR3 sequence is CASSVDGYMNTEAFF. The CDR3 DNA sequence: TGTGCCAGCAGCGTAGATGGTTACATGAACACTGAAGCTTTCTTT.

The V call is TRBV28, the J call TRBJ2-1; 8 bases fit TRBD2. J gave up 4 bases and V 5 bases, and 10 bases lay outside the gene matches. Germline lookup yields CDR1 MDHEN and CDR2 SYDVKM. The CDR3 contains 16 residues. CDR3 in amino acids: CASSPPGAGGYNEQFF. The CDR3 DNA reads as TGTGCCAGCAGTCCCCCCGGGGCGGGAGGTTACAATGAGCAGTTCTTC.

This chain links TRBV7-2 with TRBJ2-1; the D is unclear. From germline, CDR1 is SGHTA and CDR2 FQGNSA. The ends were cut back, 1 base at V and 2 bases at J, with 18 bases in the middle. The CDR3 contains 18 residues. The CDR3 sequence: CASSLVPRMDPTYNEQFF. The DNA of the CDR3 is TGTGCCAGCAGCTTAGTCCCTAGGATGGATCCAACCTACAATGAGCAGTTCTTC. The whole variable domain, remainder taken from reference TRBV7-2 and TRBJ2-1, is GAGVSQSPSNKVTEKGKDVELRCDPISGHTALYWYRQSLGQGLEFLIYFQGNSAPDKSGLPSDRFSAERTGGSVSTLTIQRTQQEDSAVYLCASSLVPRMDPTYNEQFFGPGTRLTVL.

CDR3 sequence reads: CASSLGQGLFF. In DNA form, the CDR3 reads TGTGCCAGCAGCTTAGGCCAGGGACTGTTTTTT. The V and J genes are TRBV7-2 and TRBJ1-4; tentatively, D is TRBD1 (5 bases). This CDR3 has 11 amino acids. The ends were cut back, 1 base at V and 13 bases at J, with 7 bases in the middle. The germline gives CDR1 SGHTA, CDR2 FQGNSA.

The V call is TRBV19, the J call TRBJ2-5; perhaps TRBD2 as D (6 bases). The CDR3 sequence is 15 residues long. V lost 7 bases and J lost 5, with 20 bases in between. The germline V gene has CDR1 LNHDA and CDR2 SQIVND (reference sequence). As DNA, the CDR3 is TGTGCCAGTACCTACTCCGGGACGGCGGGGGAGACCCAGTACTTC. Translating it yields CASTYSGTAGETQYF. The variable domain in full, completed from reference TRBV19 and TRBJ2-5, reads DGGITQSPKYLFRKEGQNVTLSCEQNLNHDAMYWYRQDPGQGLRLIYYSQIVNDFQKGDIAEGYSVSREKKESFPLTVTSAQKNPTAFYLCASTYSGTAGETQYFGPGTRLLVL.

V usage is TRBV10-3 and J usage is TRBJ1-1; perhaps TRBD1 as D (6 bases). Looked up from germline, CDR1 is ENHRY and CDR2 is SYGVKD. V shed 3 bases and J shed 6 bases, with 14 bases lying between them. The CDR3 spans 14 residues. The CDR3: CAISEGQSTPEAFF. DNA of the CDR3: TGTGCCATCAGTGAAGGACAGTCGACCCCTGAAGCTTTCTTT.

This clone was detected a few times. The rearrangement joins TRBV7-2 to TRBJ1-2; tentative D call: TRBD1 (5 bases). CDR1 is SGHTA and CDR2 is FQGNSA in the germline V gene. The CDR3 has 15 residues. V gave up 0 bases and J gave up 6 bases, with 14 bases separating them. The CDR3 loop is CASSLAQGKVDGYTF. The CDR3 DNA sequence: TGTGCCAGCAGCTTAGCCCAGGGAAAGGTGGATGGCTACACCTTC.

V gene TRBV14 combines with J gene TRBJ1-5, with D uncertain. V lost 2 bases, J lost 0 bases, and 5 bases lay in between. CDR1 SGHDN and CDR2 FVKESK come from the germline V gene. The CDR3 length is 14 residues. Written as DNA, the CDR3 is TGTGCCAGCAGCCAAAGTTATAGCAATCAGCCCCAGCATTTT. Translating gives CASSQSYSNQPQHF.

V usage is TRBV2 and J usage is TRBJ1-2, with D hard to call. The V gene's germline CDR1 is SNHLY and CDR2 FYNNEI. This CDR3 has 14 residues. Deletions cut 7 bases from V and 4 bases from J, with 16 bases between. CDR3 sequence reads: CASTPVVSSYGYTF. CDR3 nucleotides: TGTGCCAGCACCCCTGTAGTCTCTTCCTATGGCTACACCTTC.

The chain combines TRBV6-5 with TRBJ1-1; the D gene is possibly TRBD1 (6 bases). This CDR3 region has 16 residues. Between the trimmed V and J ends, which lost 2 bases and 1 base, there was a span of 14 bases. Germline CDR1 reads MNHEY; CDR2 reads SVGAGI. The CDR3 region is CASSYTAGVGNTEAFF. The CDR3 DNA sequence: TGTGCCAGCAGTTACACGGCAGGGGTCGGGAACACTGAAGCTTTCTTT.

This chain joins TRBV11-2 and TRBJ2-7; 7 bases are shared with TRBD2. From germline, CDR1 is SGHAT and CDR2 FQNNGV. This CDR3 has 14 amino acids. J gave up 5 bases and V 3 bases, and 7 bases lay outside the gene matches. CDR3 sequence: CASSFRRGRDEQYF. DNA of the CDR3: TGTGCCAGCAGCTTCAGACGCGGGAGAGACGAGCAGTACTTC. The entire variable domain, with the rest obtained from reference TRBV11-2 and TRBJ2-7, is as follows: EAGVAQSPRYKIIEKRQSVAFWCNPISGHATLYWYQQILGQGPKLLIQFQNNGVVDDSQLPKDRFSAERLKGVDSTLKIQPAKLEDSAVYLCASSFRRGRDEQYFGPGTRLTVT.

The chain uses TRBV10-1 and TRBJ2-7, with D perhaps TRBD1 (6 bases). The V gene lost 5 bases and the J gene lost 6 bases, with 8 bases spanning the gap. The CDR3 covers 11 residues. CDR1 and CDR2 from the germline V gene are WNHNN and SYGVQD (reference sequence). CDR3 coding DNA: TGCGCCAGCAGTACAGGGTTCGAGCAGTACTTC. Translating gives CASSTGFEQYF.

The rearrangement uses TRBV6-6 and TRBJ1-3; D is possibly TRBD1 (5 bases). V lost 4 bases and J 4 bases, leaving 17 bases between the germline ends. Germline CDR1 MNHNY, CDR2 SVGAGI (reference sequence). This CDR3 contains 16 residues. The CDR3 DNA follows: TGTGCCAGCAGTTCGCCGAGGACGGGACTAGGAAACACCATATATTTT. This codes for CASSSPRTGLGNTIYF.

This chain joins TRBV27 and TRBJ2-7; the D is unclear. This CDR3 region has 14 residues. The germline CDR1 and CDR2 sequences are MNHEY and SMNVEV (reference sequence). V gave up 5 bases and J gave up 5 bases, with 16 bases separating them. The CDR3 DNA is TGTGCCAGCAGTCCCCTTGAGGATCTGAACGAGCAGTACTTC. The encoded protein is CASSPLEDLNEQYF.

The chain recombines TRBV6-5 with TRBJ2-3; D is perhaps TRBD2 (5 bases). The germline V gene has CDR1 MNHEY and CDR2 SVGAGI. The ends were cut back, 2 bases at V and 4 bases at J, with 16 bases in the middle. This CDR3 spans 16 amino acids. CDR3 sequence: CASSYGEGVRPDTQYF. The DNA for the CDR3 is TGTGCCAGCAGTTACGGTGAGGGAGTACGACCAGATACGCAGTATTTT.

The CDR3 is CASSLVSPPTYEQYF. The CDR3 region has the DNA TGTGCCAGCAGCTTAGTTTCCCCCCCCACCTACGAGCAGTACTTC. This rearrangement joins TRBV11-3 to TRBJ2-7; D is ambiguous. V was clipped by 1 base and J by 2 bases, with 12 bases between them. The CDR3 loop spans 15 amino acids. Germline CDR1 reads SGHNT; CDR2 reads YENEEA.

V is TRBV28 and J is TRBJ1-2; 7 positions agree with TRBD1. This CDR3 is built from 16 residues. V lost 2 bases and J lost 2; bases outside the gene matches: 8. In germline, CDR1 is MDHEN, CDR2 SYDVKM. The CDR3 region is CASSLVVGQQNYGYTF. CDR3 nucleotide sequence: TGTGCCAGCAGTTTAGTCGTGGGACAGCAAAACTATGGCTACACCTTC.

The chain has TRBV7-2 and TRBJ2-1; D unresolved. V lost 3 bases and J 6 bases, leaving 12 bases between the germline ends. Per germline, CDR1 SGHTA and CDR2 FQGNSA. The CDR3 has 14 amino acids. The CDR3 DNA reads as TGTGCCAGCAGCTTTGATCCCCCAGTCAATGAGCAGTTCTTC. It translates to CASSFDPPVNEQFF.

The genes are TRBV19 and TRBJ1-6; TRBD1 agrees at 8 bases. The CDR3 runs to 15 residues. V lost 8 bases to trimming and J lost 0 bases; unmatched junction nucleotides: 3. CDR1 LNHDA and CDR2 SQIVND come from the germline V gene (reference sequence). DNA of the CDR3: TGTGCCAGTCAGCAGGGGGCCTCCTATAATTCACCCCTCCACTTT. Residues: CASQQGASYNSPLHF.

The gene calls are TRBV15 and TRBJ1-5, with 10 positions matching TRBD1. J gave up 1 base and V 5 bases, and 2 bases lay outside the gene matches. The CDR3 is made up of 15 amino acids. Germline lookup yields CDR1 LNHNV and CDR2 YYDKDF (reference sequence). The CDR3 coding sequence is TGTGCCACCAGCCGGGACAGGGGAAGCAATCAGCCCCAGCATTTT. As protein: CATSRDRGSNQPQHF.